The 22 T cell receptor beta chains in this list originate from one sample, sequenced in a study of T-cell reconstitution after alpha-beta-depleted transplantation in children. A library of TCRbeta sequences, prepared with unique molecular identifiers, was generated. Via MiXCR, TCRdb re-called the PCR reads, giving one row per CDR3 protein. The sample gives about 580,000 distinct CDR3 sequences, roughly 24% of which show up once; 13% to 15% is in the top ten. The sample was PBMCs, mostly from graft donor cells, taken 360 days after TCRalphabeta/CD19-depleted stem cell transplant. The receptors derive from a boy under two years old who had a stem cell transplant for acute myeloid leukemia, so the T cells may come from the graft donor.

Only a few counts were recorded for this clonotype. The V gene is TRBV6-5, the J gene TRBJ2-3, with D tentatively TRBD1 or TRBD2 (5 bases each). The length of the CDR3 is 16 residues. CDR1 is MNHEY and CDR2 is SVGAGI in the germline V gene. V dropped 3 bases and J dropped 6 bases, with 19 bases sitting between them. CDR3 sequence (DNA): TGTGCCAGCAGTTATCCCGGGACCTTCCGACAGGATACGCAGTATTTT. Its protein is CASSYPGTFRQDTQYF.

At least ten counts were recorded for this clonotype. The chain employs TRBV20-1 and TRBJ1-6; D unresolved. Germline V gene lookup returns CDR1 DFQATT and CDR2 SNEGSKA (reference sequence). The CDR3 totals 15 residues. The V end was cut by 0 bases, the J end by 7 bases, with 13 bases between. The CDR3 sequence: CSARDLHPFNSPLHF. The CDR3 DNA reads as TGCAGTGCTAGAGATTTGCATCCCTTCAATTCACCCCTCCACTTT.

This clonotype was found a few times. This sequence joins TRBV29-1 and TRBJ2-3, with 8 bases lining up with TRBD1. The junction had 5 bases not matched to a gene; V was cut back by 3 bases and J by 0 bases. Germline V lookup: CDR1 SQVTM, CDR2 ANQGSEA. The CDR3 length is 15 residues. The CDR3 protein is CSVERGQGSTDTQYF. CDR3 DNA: TGCAGCGTTGAGAGAGGACAGGGTAGCACAGATACGCAGTATTTT.

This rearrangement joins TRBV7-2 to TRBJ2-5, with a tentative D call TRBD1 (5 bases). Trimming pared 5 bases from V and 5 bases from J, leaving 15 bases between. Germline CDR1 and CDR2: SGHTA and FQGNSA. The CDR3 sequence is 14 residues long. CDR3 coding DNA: TGTGCCAGCAGCGATGGGGCAGGGCTTGAGACCCAGTACTTC. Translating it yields CASSDGAGLETQYF.

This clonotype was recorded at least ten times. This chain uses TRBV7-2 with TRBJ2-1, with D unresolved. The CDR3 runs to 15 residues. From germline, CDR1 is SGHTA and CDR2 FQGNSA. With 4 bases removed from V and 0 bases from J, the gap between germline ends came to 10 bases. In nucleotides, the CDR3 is TGTGCCAGCAGCTCCGAATTCTCCTCCTACAATGAGCAGTTCTTC. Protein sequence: CASSSEFSSYNEQFF.

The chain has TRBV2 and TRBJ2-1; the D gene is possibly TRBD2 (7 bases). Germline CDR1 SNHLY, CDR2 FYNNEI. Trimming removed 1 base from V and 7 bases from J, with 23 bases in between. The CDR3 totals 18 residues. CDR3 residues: CASSEGTWGGGASNEQFF. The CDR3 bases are TGTGCCAGCAGTGAAGGGACGTGGGGAGGGGGGGCTTCAAATGAGCAGTTCTTC.

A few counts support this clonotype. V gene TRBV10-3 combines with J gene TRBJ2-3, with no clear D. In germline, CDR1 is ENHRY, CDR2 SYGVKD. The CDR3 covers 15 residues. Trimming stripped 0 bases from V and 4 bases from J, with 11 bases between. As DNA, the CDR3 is TGTGCCATCAGTGAGTCGTCAGGTTTTGCAGATACGCAGTATTTT. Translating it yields CAISESSGFADTQYF.

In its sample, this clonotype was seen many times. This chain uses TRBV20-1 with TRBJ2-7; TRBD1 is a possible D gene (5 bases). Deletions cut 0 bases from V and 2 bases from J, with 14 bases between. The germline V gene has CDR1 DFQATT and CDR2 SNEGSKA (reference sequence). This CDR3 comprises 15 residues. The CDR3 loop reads CSARDSKTVTYEQYV. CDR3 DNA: TGCAGTGCTAGAGATTCCAAGACAGTGACCTACGAGCAGTACGTC.

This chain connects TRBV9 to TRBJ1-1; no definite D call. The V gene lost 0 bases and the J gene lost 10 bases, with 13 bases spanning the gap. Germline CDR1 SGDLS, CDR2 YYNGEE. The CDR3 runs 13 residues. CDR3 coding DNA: TGTGCCAGCAGCGTAGGTAGGGATCGGCGAGCTTTCTTT. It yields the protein CASSVGRDRRAFF.

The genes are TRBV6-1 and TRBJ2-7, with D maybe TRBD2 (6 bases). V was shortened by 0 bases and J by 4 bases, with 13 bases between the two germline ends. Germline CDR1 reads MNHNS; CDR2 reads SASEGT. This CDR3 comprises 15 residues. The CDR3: CASSEAPGLEYEQYF. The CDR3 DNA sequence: TGTGCCAGCAGTGAAGCACCGGGACTGGAATACGAGCAGTACTTC.

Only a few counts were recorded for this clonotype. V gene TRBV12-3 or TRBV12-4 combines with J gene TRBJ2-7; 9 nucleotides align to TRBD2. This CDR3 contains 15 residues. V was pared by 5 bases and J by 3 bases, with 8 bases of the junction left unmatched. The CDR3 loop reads CASSLGRGGRYEQYF. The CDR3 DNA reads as TGTGCCAGCAGTCTAGGGCGGGGGGGACGCTACGAGCAGTACTTC.

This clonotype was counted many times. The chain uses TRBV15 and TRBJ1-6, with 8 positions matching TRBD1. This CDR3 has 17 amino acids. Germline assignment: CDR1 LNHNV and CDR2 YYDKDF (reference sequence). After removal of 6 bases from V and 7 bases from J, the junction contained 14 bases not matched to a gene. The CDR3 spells CATRRQGRGYGNSPLHF. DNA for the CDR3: TGTGCCACCAGGAGACAGGGGAGAGGGTATGGAAATTCACCCCTCCACTTT.

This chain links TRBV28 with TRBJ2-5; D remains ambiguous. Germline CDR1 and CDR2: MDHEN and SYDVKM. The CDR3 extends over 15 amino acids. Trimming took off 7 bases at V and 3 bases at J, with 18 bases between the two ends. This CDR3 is CASTLRQTAEETQYF. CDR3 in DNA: TGTGCCAGCACCCTGAGGCAGACCGCCGAAGAGACCCAGTACTTC. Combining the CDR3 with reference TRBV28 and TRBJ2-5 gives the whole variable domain DVKVTQSSRYLVKRTGEKVFLECVQDMDHENMFWYRQDPGLGLRLIYFSYDVKMKEKGDIPEGYSVSREKKERFSLILESASTNQTSMYLCASTLRQTAEETQYFGPGTRLLVL.

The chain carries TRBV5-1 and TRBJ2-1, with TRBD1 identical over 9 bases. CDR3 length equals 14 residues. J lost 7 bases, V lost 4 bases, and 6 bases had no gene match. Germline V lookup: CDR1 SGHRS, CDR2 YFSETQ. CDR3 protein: CASSPGTGMNEQFF. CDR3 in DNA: TGCGCCAGCAGCCCCGGGACAGGGATGAATGAGCAGTTCTTC.

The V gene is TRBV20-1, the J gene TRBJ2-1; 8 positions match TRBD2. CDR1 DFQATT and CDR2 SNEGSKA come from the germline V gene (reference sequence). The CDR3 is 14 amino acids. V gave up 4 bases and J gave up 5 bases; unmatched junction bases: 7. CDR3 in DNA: TGCAGTGCTAATGTAGCGGGATTAAACAATGAGCAGTTCTTC. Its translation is CSANVAGLNNEQFF.

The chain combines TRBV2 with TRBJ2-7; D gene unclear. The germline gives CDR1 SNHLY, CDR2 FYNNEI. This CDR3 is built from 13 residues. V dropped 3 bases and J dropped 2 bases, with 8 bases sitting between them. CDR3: CASSELSTYEQYV. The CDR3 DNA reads TGTGCCAGCAGTGAGTTGTCTACCTACGAGCAGTACGTC.

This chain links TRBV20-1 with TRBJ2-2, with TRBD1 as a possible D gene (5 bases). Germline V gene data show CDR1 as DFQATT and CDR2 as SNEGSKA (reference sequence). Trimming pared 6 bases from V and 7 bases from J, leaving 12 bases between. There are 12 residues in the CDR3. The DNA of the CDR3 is TGCAGTGCCAGCAGGGATGGCGGGGAGCTGTTTTTT. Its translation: CSASRDGGELFF.

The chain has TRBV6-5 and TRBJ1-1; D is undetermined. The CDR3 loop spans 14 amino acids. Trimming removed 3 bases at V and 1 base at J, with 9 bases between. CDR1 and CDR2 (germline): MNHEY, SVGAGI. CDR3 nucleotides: TGTGCCAGCAGTTATGCCGTCGGGAACACTGAAGCTTTCTTT. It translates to CASSYAVGNTEAFF.

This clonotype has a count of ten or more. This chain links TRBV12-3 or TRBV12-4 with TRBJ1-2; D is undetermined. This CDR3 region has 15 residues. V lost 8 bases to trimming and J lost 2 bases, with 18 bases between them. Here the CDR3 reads CASHPVQSGNYGYTF. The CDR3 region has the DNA TGTGCCAGCCACCCTGTCCAATCGGGGAACTATGGCTACACCTTC.

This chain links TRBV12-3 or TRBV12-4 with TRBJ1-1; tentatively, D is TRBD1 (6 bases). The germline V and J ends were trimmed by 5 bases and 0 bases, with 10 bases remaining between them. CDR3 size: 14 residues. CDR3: CASSGTNMNTEAFF. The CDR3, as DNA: TGTGCCAGCAGTGGGACAAACATGAACACTGAAGCTTTCTTT.

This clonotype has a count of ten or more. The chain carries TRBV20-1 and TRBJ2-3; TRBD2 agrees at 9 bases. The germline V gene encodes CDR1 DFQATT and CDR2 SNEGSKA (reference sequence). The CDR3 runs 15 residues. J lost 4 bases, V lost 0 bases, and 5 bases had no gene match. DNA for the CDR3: TGCAGTGCTAGAGATCGCGGGGGGGCCGCAGATACGCAGTATTTT. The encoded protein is CSARDRGGAADTQYF.

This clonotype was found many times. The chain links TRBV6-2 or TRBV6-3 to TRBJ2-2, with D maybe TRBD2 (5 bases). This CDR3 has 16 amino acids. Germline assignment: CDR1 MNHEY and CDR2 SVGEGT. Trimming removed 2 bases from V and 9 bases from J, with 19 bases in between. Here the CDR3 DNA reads TGTGCCAGCAGTTACGGAAGGGATGGACTCTTCCGGGAGCTGTTTTTT. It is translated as CASSYGRDGLFRELFF.